This T cell receptor (beta chain) is drawn from a study of cytotoxic CD8 clonotypes in ibrutinib-treated CLL. Turning to the study itself: Overall, about 25 responses were partial and 2 complete; following median roughly 72 months, roughly 15 patients stayed remitted and 12 progressed.

Measured with immunoSEQ multiplex PCR; TCRdb has only the in-frame clones, and not every one. The top ten clones hold roughly 12% of a sample with some 200,000 clones, about two thirds of them seen once. Cryopreserved PBMCs yielded around 2.1 micrograms of genomic DNA for TCR beta libraries. This CDR3 contains 14 residues. J was trimmed by 7 bases and V by 7 bases; bases with no gene match: 13. Germline loops: CDR1 SGHTA, CDR2 FQGNSA. This clone was found once. Its target is unknown. General study points: Baseline clonality was higher than in age-matched healthy donors and moved in step with circulating CD8+ T-cell counts. Sample timing was unmatched between remission and later-progressing patients; lymph nodes unstudied.

This clonotype was obtained from a human donor with chronic lymphocytic leukemia. J is TRBJ2-7 and V is TRBV7-2, with 7 nucleotides matching TRBD2. The sequenced sample was PBMCs, obtained after 24 months of ibrutinib treatment. CDR3 coding DNA: TGTGCCAGCAATCCTCTGTCGGGAGGCTTGGAGCAGTACTTC. Amino acids: CASNPLSGGLEQYF.